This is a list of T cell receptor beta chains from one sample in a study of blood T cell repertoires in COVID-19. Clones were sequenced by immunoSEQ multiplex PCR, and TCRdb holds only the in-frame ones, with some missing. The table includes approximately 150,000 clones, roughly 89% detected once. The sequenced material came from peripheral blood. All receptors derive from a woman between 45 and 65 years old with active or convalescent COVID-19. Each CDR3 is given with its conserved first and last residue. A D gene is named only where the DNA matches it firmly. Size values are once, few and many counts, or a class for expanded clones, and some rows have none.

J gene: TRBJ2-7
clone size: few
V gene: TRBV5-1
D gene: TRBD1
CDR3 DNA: TGCGCCAGCAGCTTGGCCGTAGACAGGGGGGACGAGCAGTACTTC
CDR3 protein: CASSLAVDRGDEQYF

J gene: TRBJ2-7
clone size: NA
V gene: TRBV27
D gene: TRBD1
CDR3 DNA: TGTGCCAGCAGCGGCCAGGGGGCACTTGAGCAGTACTTC
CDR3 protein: CASSGQGALEQYF

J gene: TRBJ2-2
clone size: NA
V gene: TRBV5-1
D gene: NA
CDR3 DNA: TGCGCCAGCAGCTTGTGGGGACAGAACACCGGGGAGCTGTTTTTT
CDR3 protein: CASSLWGQNTGELFF

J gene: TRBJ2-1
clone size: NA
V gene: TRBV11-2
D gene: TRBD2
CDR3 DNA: TGTGCCAGCAGCTTAGTTTCCCGACTAGCGGAGGACTCCTACAATGAGCAGTTCTTC
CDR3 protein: CASSLVSRLAEDSYNEQFF

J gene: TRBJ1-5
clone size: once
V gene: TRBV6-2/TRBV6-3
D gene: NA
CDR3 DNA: TGTGCCAGCAGTCAAACGGGAAATCAGCCCCAGCATTTT
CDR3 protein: CASSQTGNQPQHF

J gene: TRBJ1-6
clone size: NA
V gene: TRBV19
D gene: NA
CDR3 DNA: TGTGCCAGTAGTATTACTCCCGACAGGTCTTCACCCCTCCACTTT
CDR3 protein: CASSITPDRSSPLHF

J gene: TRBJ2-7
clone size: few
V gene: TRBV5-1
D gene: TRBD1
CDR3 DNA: TGCGCCAGCAGCTTGGCGACAGGGGGCCGGGACGAGCAGTACTTC
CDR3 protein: CASSLATGGRDEQYF

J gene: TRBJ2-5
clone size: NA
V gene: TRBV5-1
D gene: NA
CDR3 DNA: TGCGCCAGCAGCCCGCTAGCTTCGGGGGAGACCCAGTACTTC
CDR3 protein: CASSPLASGETQYF

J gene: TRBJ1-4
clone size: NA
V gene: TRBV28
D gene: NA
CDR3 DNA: TGTGCCAGCATCCCGTGGTCAGGAAATGAAAAACTGTTTTTT
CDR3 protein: CASIPWSGNEKLFF

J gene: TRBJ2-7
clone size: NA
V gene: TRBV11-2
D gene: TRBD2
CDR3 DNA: TGTGCCAGCAGATCTCTGCGGGGGGGAGGTCTCGAGCAGTACTTC
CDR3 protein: CASRSLRGGGLEQYF

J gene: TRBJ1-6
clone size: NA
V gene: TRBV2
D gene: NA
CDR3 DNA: TGTGCCATCCGCGACAGGAGTAGGTATAATTCACCCCTCCACTTT
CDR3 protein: CAIRDRSRYNSPLHF

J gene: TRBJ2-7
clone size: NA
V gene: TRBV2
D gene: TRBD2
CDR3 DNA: TGTGCCAGCACACCCGGGGGGGATGTACACTACGAGCAGTACTTC
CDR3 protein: CASTPGGDVHYEQYF

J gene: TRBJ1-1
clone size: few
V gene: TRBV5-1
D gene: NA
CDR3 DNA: TGCGCCAGCAGCTTGTGGCAGGGGAACACTGAAGCTTTCTTT
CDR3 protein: CASSLWQGNTEAFF

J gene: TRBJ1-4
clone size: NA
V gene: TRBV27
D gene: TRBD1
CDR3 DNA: TGTGCCAGCAGTTTATTCTTCCGGGACAGCTCAACTAATGAAAAACTGTTTTTT
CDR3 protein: CASSLFFRDSSTNEKLFF

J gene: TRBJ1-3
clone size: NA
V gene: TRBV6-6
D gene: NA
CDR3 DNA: TGTGCCGGGGGGATCTCTGGAAACACCATATATTTT
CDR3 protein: CAGGISGNTIYF

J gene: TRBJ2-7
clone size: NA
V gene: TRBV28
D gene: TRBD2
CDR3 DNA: TGTGCCAGCAGCCCGACTAGCGGGAAGGTCTACGAGCAGTACTTC
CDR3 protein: CASSPTSGKVYEQYF

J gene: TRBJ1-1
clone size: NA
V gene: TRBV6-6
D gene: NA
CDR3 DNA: TGTGCCAGCAGAATGACAGTGAACACTGAAGCTTTCTTT
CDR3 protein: CASRMTVNTEAFF

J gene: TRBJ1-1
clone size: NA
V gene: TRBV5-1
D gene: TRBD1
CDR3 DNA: TGCGCCAGCAGCGGACAGGGGACGACTGAAGCTTTCTTT
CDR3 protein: CASSGQGTTEAFF

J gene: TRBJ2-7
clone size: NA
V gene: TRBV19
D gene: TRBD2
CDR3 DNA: TGTGCCAGTAGTATGAGCGGGAGCTCCTACGAGCAGTACTTC
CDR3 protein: CASSMSGSSYEQYF

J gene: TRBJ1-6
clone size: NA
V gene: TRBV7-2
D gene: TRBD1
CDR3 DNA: TGTGCCAGCAGCTCGAGACAGGGGGCTGAGTCACCCCTCCACTTT
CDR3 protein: CASSSRQGAESPLHF

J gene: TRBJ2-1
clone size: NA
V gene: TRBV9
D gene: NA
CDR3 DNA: TGTGCCAGCAGCGTGGGGGCCCCCAATGAGCAGTTCTTC
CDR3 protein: CASSVGAPNEQFF

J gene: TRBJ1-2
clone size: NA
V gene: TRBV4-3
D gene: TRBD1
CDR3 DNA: TGCGCCAGCAGCCAAGGGTCAGGGACAGGGGACTATGGCTACACCTTC
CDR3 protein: CASSQGSGTGDYGYTF

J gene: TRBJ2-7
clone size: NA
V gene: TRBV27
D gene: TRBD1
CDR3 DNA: TGTGCCAGCAGTTTATCGGACAGGTCGCAGGAGCAGTACTTC
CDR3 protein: CASSLSDRSQEQYF

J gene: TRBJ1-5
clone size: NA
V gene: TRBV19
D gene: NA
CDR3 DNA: TGTGCCAGTAGTATAATCCCAGGTAGAGGCAATCAGCCCCAGCATTTT
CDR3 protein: CASSIIPGRGNQPQHF

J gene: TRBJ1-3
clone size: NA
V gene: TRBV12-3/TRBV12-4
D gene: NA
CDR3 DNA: TGTGCCAGCAGTCCGGGAAACACCATATATTTT
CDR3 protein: CASSPGNTIYF

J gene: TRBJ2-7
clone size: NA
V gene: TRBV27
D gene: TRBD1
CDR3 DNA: TGTGCCAGCAGTTTAAGCTGGAGGGACAGGGGAAACGAGCAGTACTTC
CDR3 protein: CASSLSWRDRGNEQYF

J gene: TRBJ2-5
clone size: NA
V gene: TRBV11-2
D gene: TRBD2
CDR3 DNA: TGTGCCAGCAGCCTTCTAGCGGGAGGGCGAGAGACCCAGTACTTC
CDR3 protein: CASSLLAGGRETQYF

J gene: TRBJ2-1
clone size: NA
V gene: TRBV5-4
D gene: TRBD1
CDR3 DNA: TGTGCCAGCAGCTTGGGAAGGGACAGTTTGGGCAATGAGCAGTTCTTC
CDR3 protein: CASSLGRDSLGNEQFF

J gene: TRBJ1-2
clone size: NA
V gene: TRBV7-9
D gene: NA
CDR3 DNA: TGTGCCAGCAGCTTGGGGGGAAAACTCCCTTACACCTTC
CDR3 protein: CASSLGGKLPYTF

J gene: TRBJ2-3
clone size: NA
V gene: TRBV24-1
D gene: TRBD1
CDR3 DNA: TGTGCCACCAGTAAGGGACAGGGTGTAGATACGCAGTATTTT
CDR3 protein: CATSKGQGVDTQYF

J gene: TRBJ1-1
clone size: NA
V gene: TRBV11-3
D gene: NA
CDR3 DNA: TGTGCCAGCAGCTTGGGGGCTGGATTGGACACTGAAGCTTTCTTT
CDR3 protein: CASSLGAGLDTEAFF

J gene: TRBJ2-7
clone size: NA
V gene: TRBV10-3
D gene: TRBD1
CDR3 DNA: TGTGCCATCAGTGGACAGGGGACCTCCTACGAGCAGTACTTC
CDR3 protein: CAISGQGTSYEQYF

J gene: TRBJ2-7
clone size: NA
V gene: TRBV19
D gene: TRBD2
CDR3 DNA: TGTGCCAGTAGGGAAAGACTAGCGGGGGGCTACGAGCAGTACTTC
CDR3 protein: CASRERLAGGYEQYF

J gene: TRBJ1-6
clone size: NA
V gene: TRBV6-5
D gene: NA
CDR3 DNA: TGTGCCAGCAGTTCCCAGACATCGAATAATTCACCCCTCCACTTT
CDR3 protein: CASSSQTSNNSPLHF

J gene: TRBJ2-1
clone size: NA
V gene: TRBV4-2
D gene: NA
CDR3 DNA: TGTGCCAGCAGCCAAGTCGTGGTAGAACTGAGCTCCTACAATGAGCAGTTCTTC
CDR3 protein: CASSQVVVELSSYNEQFF

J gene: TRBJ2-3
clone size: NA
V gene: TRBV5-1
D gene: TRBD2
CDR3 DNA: TGCGCCAGCAGCTTGAGGATTAGCGGGGGGGTGGCAGATACGCAGTATTTT
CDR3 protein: CASSLRISGGVADTQYF

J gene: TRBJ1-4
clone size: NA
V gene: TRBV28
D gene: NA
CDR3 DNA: TGTGCCACGGTGGGTGGAGGGTTTGAAAAACTGTTTTTT
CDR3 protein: CATVGGGFEKLFF

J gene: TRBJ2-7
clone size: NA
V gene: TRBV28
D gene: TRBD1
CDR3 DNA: TGTGCCAGCAGTCAGACAGGGGCGATGCTGGAGTACGAGCAGTACTTC
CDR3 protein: CASSQTGAMLEYEQYF

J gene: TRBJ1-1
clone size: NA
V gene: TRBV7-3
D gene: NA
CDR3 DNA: TGTGCCAGCAGAGGCCCGGGGAACACTGAAGCTTTCTTT
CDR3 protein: CASRGPGNTEAFF

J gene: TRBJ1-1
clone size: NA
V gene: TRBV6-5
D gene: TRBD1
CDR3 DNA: TGTGCCAGCAGTTACTCGAGGGACCCGGGACAGGGAGGGGCTTTCTTT
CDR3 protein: CASSYSRDPGQGGAFF

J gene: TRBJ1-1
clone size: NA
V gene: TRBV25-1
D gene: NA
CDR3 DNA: TGTGCCAGCAGCGCCACCGGGGTGTCAGTCCCGGAAGCTTTCTTT
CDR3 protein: CASSATGVSVPEAFF

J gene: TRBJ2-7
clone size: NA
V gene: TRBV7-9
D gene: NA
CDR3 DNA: TGTGCCAGCAGCACGCCGTCTACCCCCTCCTACGAGCAGTACTTC
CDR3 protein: CASSTPSTPSYEQYF

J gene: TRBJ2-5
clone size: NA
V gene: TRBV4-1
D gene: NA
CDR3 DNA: TGCGCCAGCAGCATGGCGACTTGGGAGACCCAGTACTTC
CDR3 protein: CASSMATWETQYF

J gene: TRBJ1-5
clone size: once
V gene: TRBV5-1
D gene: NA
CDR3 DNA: TGCGCCAGCAGCTTGCTAGTGAGAGGTCAGCCCCAGCATTTT
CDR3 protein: CASSLLVRGQPQHF

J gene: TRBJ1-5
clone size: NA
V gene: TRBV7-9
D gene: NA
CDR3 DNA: TGTGCCAGCAGCCCCGTCCAGGGTCAGCCCCAGCATTTT
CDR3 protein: CASSPVQGQPQHF

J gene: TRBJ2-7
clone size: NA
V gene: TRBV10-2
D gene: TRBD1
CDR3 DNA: TGCGCCAGCAGTGAAGTAACAGGGGGCCCTTGGAGCTCCTACGAGCAGTACTTC
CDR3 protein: CASSEVTGGPWSSYEQYF

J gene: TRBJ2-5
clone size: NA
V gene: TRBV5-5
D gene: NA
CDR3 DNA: TGTGCCAGCAGCTTGTGGGGGGGCTCTCAAGAGACCCAGTACTTC
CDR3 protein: CASSLWGGSQETQYF

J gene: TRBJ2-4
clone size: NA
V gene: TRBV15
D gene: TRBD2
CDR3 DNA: TGTGCCACCAGCAGATCAGGACTAGGGGAAAACATTCAGTACTTC
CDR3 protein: CATSRSGLGENIQYF

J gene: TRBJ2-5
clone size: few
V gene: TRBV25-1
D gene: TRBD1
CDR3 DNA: TGTGCCAGCAGTCAGGGGGCGCGGGAGACCCAGTACTTC
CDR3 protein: CASSQGARETQYF

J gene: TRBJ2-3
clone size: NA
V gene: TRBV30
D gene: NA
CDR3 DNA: TGTGCCTGGAACGGGTTAGATACGCAGTATTTT
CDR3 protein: CAWNGLDTQYF

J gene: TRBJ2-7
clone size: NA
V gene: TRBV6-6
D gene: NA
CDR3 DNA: TGTGCCAGCAGTTACGGCTCAGGGAATGGCGAGCAGTACTTC
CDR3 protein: CASSYGSGNGEQYF

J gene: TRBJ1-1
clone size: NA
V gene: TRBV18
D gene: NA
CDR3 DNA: TGTGCCAGCTCACCACTGGCAGGGAACACTGAAGCTTTCTTT
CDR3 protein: CASSPLAGNTEAFF

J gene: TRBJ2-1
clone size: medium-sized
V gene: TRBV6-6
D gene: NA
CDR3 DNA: TGTGCCAGCATAACAGGATACAATGAGCAGTTCTTC
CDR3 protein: CASITGYNEQFF

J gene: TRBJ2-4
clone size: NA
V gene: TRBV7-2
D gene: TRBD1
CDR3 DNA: TGTGCCAGCAGTTTGGGACAGGGCGGAGCTGGAAACATTCAGTACTTC
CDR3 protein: CASSLGQGGAGNIQYF

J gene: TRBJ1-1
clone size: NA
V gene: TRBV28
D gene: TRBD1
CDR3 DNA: TGTGCCAGCAGTTCTCGTGGAGGGGGCAACACTGAAGCTTTCTTT
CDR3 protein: CASSSRGGGNTEAFF